The clone carrying this T cell receptor (beta chain) was observed once. The sample has other DNA sequences that encode this CDR3 too. This sample is drawn from a study of blood T cell repertoires in COVID-19. Turning to the study itself: The United States, Italy and Spain supplied acute and convalescent COVID-19 samples. The analysed material was cDNA or gDNA that came from T cells, B-cell-depleted T cells, or PBMCs.

In the source study's methods: Reference gene primer amplification yielded estimated nucleated cell counts. Generated by immunoSEQ multiplex PCR, the TCRdb table keeps only in-frame clones and is missing some. From that table come the V and J calls and clone size; the DNA was used to work out D and trimming. The sample consists of approximately 150,000 clones, 87% of them appearing once. Germline CDR1 is LNHDA and CDR2 is SQIVND (reference sequence). CDR3 length: 14 residues. V was trimmed by 1 base and J by 1 base, leaving 7 bases between them. The chain links TRBV19 to TRBJ2-5, with a weak D call TRBD1 (6 bases). The sample comprised peripheral blood. This receptor was obtained from a man older than 75 with acute or convalescent COVID-19. CDR3 protein: CASSIGGGQETQYF. For the CDR3, the DNA is TGTGCCAGTAGTATAGGAGGGGGCCAAGAGACCCAGTACTTC.